The next 23 T cell receptor beta chains were all read from a single sample in a study of regulatory T cells in long-lasting Graves disease. Both iRepertoire HTBI primers and Arm-PCR of CDR3 regions were used to build the TCR beta libraries. TCRdb re-called the multiplex PCR reads through MiXCR, storing one row per CDR3 protein. The sample has roughly 400,000 distinct CDR3 sequences, roughly 15% seen once. Regarding time point: newly diagnosed GD, antithyroid drugs for less than 3 months. PBMCs were the source of the RNA used for TCR sequencing. These same data were also listed under a study on T cells in Graves' hyperthyroidism and ophthalmopathy.

This material consisted of peripheral blood mononuclear cells (PBMCs), taken at new diagnosis, from a patient treated with antithyroid drugs. These TCRs come from a woman aged 18-29 years with Graves disease.

In this sample, this clonotype turned up a few times. The rearrangement joins TRBV20-1 to TRBJ1-4, with a tentative D call TRBD1 (6 bases). Trimming shortened V by 1 base and J by 0 bases, and 6 bases separated the two germline ends. This CDR3 is 14 amino acids long. Looked up from germline, CDR1 is DFQATT and CDR2 is SNEGSKA (reference sequence). CDR3 region: CSARGQATNEKLFF. Here the CDR3 DNA reads TGCAGTGCTAGAGGACAGGCAACTAATGAAAAACTGTTTTTT.

This clonotype was seen repeatedly, ten times or more. The chain carries TRBV11-2 and TRBJ2-6; 8 nucleotides line up with TRBD2. The CDR3 length is 16 residues. Germline CDR1 is SGHAT and CDR2 is FQNNGV. J lost 3 bases, V lost 3 bases, and 4 bases had no gene match. DNA for the CDR3: TGTGCCAGCAGCTTTTTAGCGGGAAATGGGGCCAACGTCCTGACTTTC. This gives the protein CASSFLAGNGANVLTF.

At least ten counts were recorded for this clonotype. The chain joins TRBV6-1 to TRBJ1-2; D gene uncertain. The CDR3 loop spans 14 amino acids. The germline V gene has CDR1 MNHNS and CDR2 SASEGT. Trimming stripped 5 bases from V and 4 bases from J, with 14 bases between. The CDR3 nucleotides read TGTGCCAGCAGTCCCATCAGAACCCTCTATGGCTACACCTTC. Translating gives CASSPIRTLYGYTF.

This clonotype showed up many times. The rearrangement joins TRBV2 to TRBJ1-5, with D hard to call. This CDR3 has 15 residues. The V gene's germline CDR1 is SNHLY and CDR2 FYNNEI. With 4 bases removed from V and 0 bases from J, the gap between germline ends came to 10 bases. CDR3 sequence (DNA): TGTGCCAGCAGTGGGGTAACGGCTAGCAATCAGCCCCAGCATTTT. Its translation is CASSGVTASNQPQHF. The full variable domain, its missing parts supplied by reference TRBV2 and TRBJ1-5, is EPEVTQTPSHQVTQMGQEVILRCVPISNHLYFYWYRQILGQKVEFLVSFYNNEISEKSEIFDDQFSVERPDGSNFTLKIRSTKLEDSAMYFCASSGVTASNQPQHFGDGTRLSIL.

There are many counts of this clonotype. The chain recombines TRBV20-1 with TRBJ2-5; TRBD1 agrees at 7 bases. The ends lost 0 bases at V and 5 bases at J; junction bases unmatched: 6. CDR1 is DFQATT and CDR2 is SNEGSKA in the germline V gene (reference sequence). The CDR3 loop spans 14 amino acids. The CDR3 DNA reads TGCAGTGCTAGAGAGAGGGGGCTGGGGGAGACCCAGTACTTC. Its protein product is CSARERGLGETQYF.

V gene TRBV12-3 or TRBV12-4 combines with J gene TRBJ2-7; D may be TRBD1 (5 bases). The V gene lost 6 bases and the J gene lost 0 bases, with 9 bases spanning the gap. The CDR3 is 13 residues long. The CDR3 DNA sequence: TGTGCCAGCAGCCGACAGTCCTCCTACGAGCAGTACTTC. The encoded protein is CASSRQSSYEQYF.

In its sample, this clonotype was seen many times. The chain has TRBV7-2 and TRBJ2-5; 8 bases match TRBD1. Looked up from germline, CDR1 is SGHTA and CDR2 is FQGNSA. V was clipped by 6 bases and J by 1 base; unmatched bases: 4. CDR3 length equals 14 residues. The DNA for the CDR3 is TGTGCCAGCAGACCGGACAGGGCCCAAGAGACCCAGTACTTC. Amino acids: CASRPDRAQETQYF.

The chain joins TRBV6-6 to TRBJ2-1; 8 bases fit TRBD2. The CDR3 has 15 amino acids. The V gene end was trimmed by 0 bases and the J gene end by 2 bases; junction bases not matched to a gene: 0. Germline CDR1 is MNHNY and CDR2 is SVGAGI (reference sequence). For the CDR3, the DNA is TGTGCCAGCAGTTACTCGGGACTAGCCTACAATGAGCAGTTCTTC. Its translation is CASSYSGLAYNEQFF.

As regards this clonotype: Being one base from a much bigger clone, this may be a read error. J is TRBJ2-1 and V is TRBV5-1; TRBD1 agrees at 8 bases. The CDR3 runs 15 residues. V was pared by 2 bases and J by 10 bases, with 11 bases of the junction left unmatched. Germline CDR1 and CDR2: SGHRS and YFSETQ. The CDR3, as DNA: TGCGCCAGCAGCTTACGTACAGGGGGTGGGGACGAGCAGTTCTTC. Translation gives CASSLRTGGGDEQFF.

This clonotype was counted between two and nine times. This chain joins TRBV7-9 and TRBJ2-1, with 8 positions matching TRBD2. CDR1 SEHNR and CDR2 FQNEAQ come from the germline V gene (reference sequence). V lost 8 bases, J lost 5 bases, and 8 bases stayed unmatched. The CDR3 has 14 residues. The chain's CDR3 is CASVLAGLNNEQFF. CDR3 nucleotide sequence: TGTGCCAGCGTGCTAGCGGGTTTAAACAATGAGCAGTTCTTC. Complete variable domain (other parts from reference TRBV7-9 and TRBJ2-1): DTGVSQNPRHKITKRGQNVTFRCDPISEHNRLYWYRQTLGQGPEFLTYFQNEAQLEKSRLLSDRFSAERPKGSFSTLEIQRTEQGDSAMYLCASVLAGLNNEQFFGPGTRLTVL.

The chain couples TRBV15 to TRBJ1-4, with 10 bases lining up with TRBD1. This CDR3 contains 16 residues. V was clipped by 0 bases and J by 8 bases; unmatched bases: 6. The germline V gene has CDR1 LNHNV and CDR2 YYDKDF (reference sequence). DNA for the CDR3: TGTGCCACCAGCAGAGACTCCGGGACAGGGGAAGAAAAACTGTTTTTT. This codes for CATSRDSGTGEEKLFF.

This clonotype was detected a few times. The chain recombines TRBV7-3 with TRBJ1-2; D perhaps matches TRBD1 (6 bases). The CDR3 consists of 14 residues. The germline V and J ends were trimmed by 4 bases and 3 bases, with 12 bases remaining between them. In germline, CDR1 is SGHTA, CDR2 FQGTGA. CDR3 region: CASSSYGGDYGYTF. The DNA of the CDR3 is TGTGCCAGCAGCTCCTACGGGGGCGACTATGGCTACACCTTC.

This clonotype was seen many times. The V and J genes are TRBV30 and TRBJ1-3; 7 bases match TRBD1. Germline CDR1 is GTSNPN and CDR2 is SVGIG (reference sequence). The junction had 4 bases not matched to a gene; V was cut back by 5 bases and J by 0 bases. This CDR3 is 14 amino acids long. In DNA, the CDR3 is TGTGCCTGGGCGACAGGGAGCTCTGGAAACACCATATATTTT. As protein: CAWATGSSGNTIYF.

This clonotype was seen repeatedly, ten times or more. The CDR3 region is CASSFDLSYEQYF. The CDR3, as DNA: TGTGCCAGCAGCTTCGACTTGTCCTACGAGCAGTACTTC. The chain employs TRBV28 and TRBJ2-7; unclear D gene. The CDR3 totals 13 residues. The germline V and J ends were trimmed by 6 bases and 1 base, with 10 bases remaining between them. Germline CDR1 is MDHEN and CDR2 is SYDVKM.

The V call is TRBV24-1, the J call TRBJ2-1; D is unclear. Trimming stripped 0 bases from V and 7 bases from J, with 12 bases between. Germline lookup yields CDR1 KGHDR and CDR2 SFDVKD. The CDR3 runs to 15 residues. The CDR3 loop is CATSDLMSGWNEQFF. CDR3 sequence (DNA): TGTGCCACCAGTGATTTGATGTCGGGCTGGAATGAGCAGTTCTTC.

This clonotype was counted ten times or more. The J gene is TRBJ2-1, the V gene TRBV7-2; weak D call: TRBD1 (5 bases). With 7 bases removed from V and 8 bases from J, the gap between germline ends came to 12 bases. This CDR3 has 12 residues. From germline, CDR1 is SGHTA and CDR2 FQGNSA. CDR3 protein: CASTKGVYEQFF. CDR3 in DNA: TGTGCCAGCACTAAAGGGGTCTATGAGCAGTTCTTC. Full variable domain (remainder filled in from reference TRBV7-2 and TRBJ2-1): GAGVSQSPSNKVTEKGKDVELRCDPISGHTALYWYRQSLGQGLEFLIYFQGNSAPDKSGLPSDRFSAERTGGSVSTLTIQRTQQEDSAVYLCASTKGVYEQFFGPGTRLTVL.

This clonotype was counted many times. This chain links TRBV28 with TRBJ1-3; the D gene is possibly TRBD1 (5 bases). Germline values: CDR1 MDHEN, CDR2 SYDVKM. V was trimmed by 5 bases and J by 1 base, leaving 6 bases between them. This CDR3 has 13 amino acids. The CDR3 sequence is CASSQGSGNTIYF. In DNA form, the CDR3 reads TGTGCCAGCAGTCAGGGATCTGGAAACACCATATATTTT.

This clonotype is a singleton in its sample. A read error likely explains this, since a far larger clone differs by one base. The genes are TRBV28 and TRBJ2-7, with D unresolved. CDR3 length equals 14 residues. The V end was cut by 3 bases, the J end by 7 bases, with 16 bases between. Germline loops: CDR1 MDHEN, CDR2 SYDVKM. The CDR3 nucleotides are TGTGCCAGCAGTTTTACAGCCTACTACAATGAGCAGTACTTC. Its translation: CASSFTAYYNEQYF.

This clonotype appeared a few times. The genes are TRBV18 and TRBJ2-5; maybe TRBD2 (7 bases). Germline V gene lookup returns CDR1 KGHSH and CDR2 LQKENI. This CDR3 comprises 12 residues. V lost 3 bases and J lost 7, with 9 bases in between. The CDR3 here is CASSPGGRTQYF. Written as DNA, the CDR3 is TGTGCCAGCTCACCCGGGGGGCGGACCCAGTACTTC.

This sequence joins TRBV28 and TRBJ1-4; 7 positions agree with TRBD1. There are 15 residues in the CDR3. Trimming took 4 bases from V and 5 from J; bases not matched to a gene: 7. Germline assignment: CDR1 MDHEN and CDR2 SYDVKM. CDR3 sequence reads: CASSSGTAYNEKLFF. In DNA, the CDR3 is TGTGCCAGCAGTTCCGGGACAGCCTACAATGAAAAACTGTTTTTT. Supplemented by reference TRBV28 and TRBJ1-4, the full variable domain reads DVKVTQSSRYLVKRTGEKVFLECVQDMDHENMFWYRQDPGLGLRLIYFSYDVKMKEKGDIPEGYSVSREKKERFSLILESASTNQTSMYLCASSSGTAYNEKLFFGSGTQLSVL.

Of note for this clonotype: This may come from a read error, since a much larger clone is one base off. The chain uses TRBV24-1 and TRBJ2-4, with D perhaps TRBD2 (6 bases). The CDR3 has 16 residues. Trimming left V 0 bases short and J 13 bases short, with 21 bases between. CDR1 and CDR2 (germline): KGHDR, SFDVKD. The CDR3 loop reads CATSDLRESSYNEQYF. In DNA, the CDR3 is TGTGCCACCAGTGATTTGCGGGAGAGCTCCTACAATGAGCAGTACTTC.

The rearrangement joins TRBV19 to TRBJ2-1; D is possibly TRBD2 (7 bases). V lost 3 bases to trimming and J lost 3 bases, with 12 bases between them. The CDR3 covers 15 residues. The V gene's germline CDR1 is LNHDA and CDR2 SQIVND (reference sequence). The CDR3 reads CASSISGGDYNEQFF. DNA of the CDR3: TGTGCCAGTAGTATTTCGGGGGGCGACTACAATGAGCAGTTCTTC.

This chain joins TRBV29-1 and TRBJ2-1; 7 bases map to TRBD1. Unmatched junction bases numbered 8, after V lost 8 bases and J lost 1 base. The germline CDR1 and CDR2 sequences are SQVTM and ANQGSEA. The CDR3 length is 14 residues. Here the CDR3 reads CSFSDRASYNEQFF. CDR3 bases: TGCAGCTTCAGCGACAGGGCATCCTACAATGAGCAGTTCTTC.